The 27 T cell receptor beta chains below all came from one sample that was sequenced in a study of blood T cell repertoires in COVID-19. Profiling relied on immunoSEQ multiplex PCR, and the TCRdb table lists in-frame clones only, not all of them. This sample has roughly 55,000 clones, with around four fifths found just once. The sample consisted of peripheral blood. The receptor set was obtained from a woman aged 60-75 years with acute or convalescent COVID-19.

The chain carries TRBV21-1 and TRBJ2-7; TRBD1 is taken as the D call from the table, unchecked against the DNA. TRBV21-1 has pseudogene status. CDR3 length: 19 amino acids. CDR3 nucleotides: TGTGCCAGCAGCGGGAGACAGGGGCCGGGGCAGACAATTCCCTACGAGCAGTACTTC. As protein: CASSGRQGPGQTIPYEQYF.

The rearrangement links TRBV30 to TRBJ1-5; D unclear. Germline CDR1 and CDR2: GTSNPN and SVGIG (reference sequence). CDR3 size: 12 residues. With 1 base removed from V and 4 bases from J, the gap between germline ends came to 5 bases. CDR3 amino acids: CAWSGRNQPQHF. The DNA of the CDR3 is TGTGCCTGGAGTGGCCGGAATCAGCCCCAGCATTTT.

The rearrangement links TRBV29-1 to TRBJ1-2, with 8 nucleotides matching TRBD1. Trimming took 4 bases from V and 6 from J; bases not matched to a gene: 7. The germline CDR1 and CDR2 sequences are SQVTM and ANQGSEA. The CDR3 is 13 residues long. This CDR3 reads CSVGGRGRDGYTF. For the CDR3, the DNA is TGCAGCGTTGGAGGCAGGGGGCGTGATGGCTACACCTTC. The complete variable domain, with remaining parts taken from reference TRBV29-1 and TRBJ1-2, reads SAVISQKPSRDICQRGTSLTIQCQVDSQVTMMFWYRQQPGQSLTLIATANQGSEATYESGFVIDKFPISRPNLTFSTLTVSNMSPEDSSIYLCSVGGRGRDGYTFGSGTRLTVV.

The chain carries TRBV6-6 and TRBJ1-2; TRBD1 aligns across 9 bases. In germline, CDR1 is MNHNY, CDR2 SVGAGI (reference sequence). V was pared by 8 bases and J by 4 bases, with 8 bases of the junction left unmatched. The CDR3 loop spans 14 amino acids. The CDR3: CASRFPTGGYGYTF. For the CDR3, the DNA is TGTGCCAGCCGATTCCCGACAGGGGGCTATGGCTACACCTTC.

The CDR3 DNA follows: TGCGCCAGCAGTCTTGGACAGGGGCTCGAAGCTTTCTTT. This sequence encodes CASSLGQGLEAFF. The J gene is TRBJ1-1, the V gene TRBV10-2; 9 bases fit TRBD1. Germline values: CDR1 WSHSY, CDR2 SAAADI. The CDR3 runs 13 residues. J gave up 8 bases and V 5 bases, and 6 bases lay outside the gene matches.

The V and J genes are TRBV5-4 and TRBJ2-6; the match to TRBD1 covers 11 bases. Germline CDR1 is SGHNT and CDR2 is YYREEE (reference sequence). The V gene end was trimmed by 3 bases and the J gene end by 1 base; junction bases not matched to a gene: 6. This CDR3 contains 18 residues. CDR3 region: CASSWRTGGGSGANVLTF. CDR3 bases: TGTGCCAGCAGCTGGCGGACAGGGGGCGGGTCTGGGGCCAACGTCCTGACTTTC. Full variable domain (outside the CDR3, taken from reference TRBV5-4 and TRBJ2-6): ETGVTQSPTHLIKTRGQQVTLRCSSQSGHNTVSWYQQALGQGPQFIFQYYREEENGRGNFPPRFSGLQFPNYSSELNVNALELDDSALYLCASSWRTGGGSGANVLTFGAGSRLTVL.

The genes are TRBV4-1 and TRBJ2-3; D is possibly TRBD1 (6 bases). The CDR3 extends over 18 amino acids. Germline loops: CDR1 MGHRA, CDR2 YSYEKL. V lost 1 base to trimming and J lost 4 bases, with 21 bases between them. CDR3: CASSQVPQGRGFADTQYF. In DNA, the CDR3 is TGCGCCAGCAGCCAAGTACCACAGGGTCGGGGTTTCGCAGATACGCAGTATTTT.

This chain uses TRBV2 with TRBJ1-6; 9 bases align to TRBD1. The CDR3 sequence is 15 residues long. The junction had 7 bases not matched to a gene; V was cut back by 7 bases and J by 6 bases. Germline loops: CDR1 SNHLY, CDR2 FYNNEI. The CDR3 sequence is CASTLRTGANSPLHF. The CDR3 DNA follows: TGTGCCAGCACTCTCAGGACAGGGGCTAATTCACCCCTCCACTTT.

The chain joins TRBV4-1 to TRBJ1-5; 7 nucleotides align to TRBD1. This CDR3 region has 15 residues. Per the germline V gene, CDR1 is MGHRA and CDR2 is YSYEKL. Trimming took 4 bases from V and 3 from J; bases not matched to a gene: 6. In DNA form, the CDR3 reads TGCGCCAGCAGCCCCTGGGACAGCAACAATCAGCCCCAGCATTTT. This gives the protein CASSPWDSNNQPQHF.

The rearrangement links TRBV10-3 to TRBJ1-2; 7 nucleotides match TRBD1. Germline V CDR1 and CDR2: ENHRY, SYGVKD. CDR3 length equals 15 residues. With 8 bases clipped from V and 4 bases from J, the junction kept 13 bases outside the gene matches. CDR3 region: CAIRNGGRGTYGYTF. The DNA for the CDR3 is TGTGCCATCCGAAACGGGGGCAGGGGGACCTATGGCTACACCTTC.

The chain recombines TRBV27 with TRBJ2-1, with 12 bases identical to TRBD2. Germline CDR1 is MNHEY and CDR2 is SMNVEV (reference sequence). V shed 7 bases, J shed 9 bases, and the junction held 7 bases outside the gene matches. There are 14 residues in the CDR3. The CDR3 DNA follows: TGTGCCAGCACGGCTAGCGGGGGGGTAGGTGAGCAGTTCTTC. Translated, it gives CASTASGGVGEQFF.

This sequence joins TRBV19 and TRBJ1-4; D not resolved. From germline, CDR1 is LNHDA and CDR2 SQIVND (reference sequence). V lost 6 bases, J lost 2 bases, and 16 bases lay in between. The CDR3 covers 16 residues. CDR3 in DNA: TGTGCCAGTAGCCGAAGTACGCGAGCGACTAATGAAAAACTGTTTTTT. The encoded protein is CASSRSTRATNEKLFF.

The chain joins TRBV6-5 to TRBJ1-1, with D possibly TRBD1 on 6 matching bases. Germline V gene data show CDR1 as MNHEY and CDR2 as SVGAGI. The CDR3 is made up of 16 amino acids. The V end was cut by 0 bases, the J end by 0 bases, with 11 bases between. The CDR3 nucleotides read TGTGCCAGCAGTTACTCTACAGGGTGGGTGAACACTGAAGCTTTCTTT. Encoded protein: CASSYSTGWVNTEAFF.

The chain carries TRBV4-1 and TRBJ1-1, with D maybe TRBD1 (6 bases). V lost 2 bases and J 8 bases, leaving 12 bases between the germline ends. The CDR3 totals 13 residues. Germline V gene data show CDR1 as MGHRA and CDR2 as YSYEKL. CDR3 DNA: TGCGCCAGCAGCCAAATGGGACAACCGGAAGCTTTCTTT. This codes for CASSQMGQPEAFF.

The gene calls are TRBV5-1 and TRBJ1-1; TRBD1 might be the D (5 bases). Between the trimmed V and J ends, which lost 5 bases and 4 bases, there was a span of 21 bases. CDR3 size: 16 residues. The germline V gene has CDR1 SGHRS and CDR2 YFSETQ. CDR3 DNA: TGCGCCAGCAGTAAGCTACAGGACCGTATGGGCACTGAAGCTTTCTTT. Protein: CASSKLQDRMGTEAFF.

This clone was detected once. The chain employs TRBV27 and TRBJ1-5; possible D gene TRBD1, 6 bases. The CDR3 length is 15 residues. The V end lost 6 bases, the J end lost 4 bases, and 16 bases lay between the germline ends. Germline V CDR1 and CDR2: MNHEY, SMNVEV (reference sequence). CDR3 protein: CASSQQIGGNQPQHF. The DNA of the CDR3 is TGTGCCAGCAGCCAACAGATAGGGGGAAATCAGCCCCAGCATTTT.

The CDR3 is CSVGGTPSNTEAFF. The CDR3 DNA reads as TGCAGCGTTGGGGGGACACCCTCGAACACTGAAGCTTTCTTT. J is TRBJ1-1 and V is TRBV29-1; D may be TRBD1 (6 bases). This CDR3 spans 14 amino acids. Germline V gives CDR1 SQVTM, CDR2 ANQGSEA. Between the trimmed V and J ends, which lost 4 bases and 1 base, there was a span of 13 bases.

The rearrangement links TRBV2 to TRBJ1-1, with TRBD1 matching over 7 bases. The CDR3 covers 14 residues. V trimming: 6 bases; J trimming: 7 bases; junction bases outside the gene matches: 11. Germline V CDR1 and CDR2: SNHLY, FYNNEI. The CDR3 loop is CASSRQGRVDEAFF. The CDR3 nucleotides read TGTGCCAGCAGCAGACAGGGACGGGTGGATGAAGCTTTCTTT.

The chain recombines TRBV19 with TRBJ2-2; weak D call: TRBD2 (8 bases). The V end lost 4 bases, the J end lost 5 bases, and 14 bases lay between the germline ends. This CDR3 has 15 residues. Germline V gives CDR1 LNHDA, CDR2 SQIVND (reference sequence). This chain's CDR3 is CASSSREGATGELFF. The CDR3, as DNA: TGTGCCAGTAGTAGCCGGGAGGGGGCAACCGGGGAGCTGTTTTTT.

The chain links TRBV2 to TRBJ1-5; 7 bases are shared with TRBD1. Germline CDR1 reads SNHLY; CDR2 reads FYNNEI. V lost 1 base, J lost 5 bases, and 5 bases stayed unmatched. There are 15 residues in the CDR3. This CDR3 is CASSEGQGLHQPQHF. The CDR3 bases are TGTGCCAGCAGTGAAGGACAGGGCTTACATCAGCCCCAGCATTTT.

V gene TRBV7-2 combines with J gene TRBJ1-1; TRBD1 might be the D (6 bases). With 5 bases removed from V and 11 bases from J, the gap between germline ends came to 18 bases. This CDR3 is 13 amino acids long. Germline assignment: CDR1 SGHTA and CDR2 FQGNSA. CDR3 region: CASSPTTGREAFF. CDR3 bases: TGTGCCAGCAGCCCCACTACAGGGCGGGAGGCTTTCTTT.

V usage is TRBV11-3 and J usage is TRBJ2-1; TRBD2 aligns across 16 bases. The CDR3 is 19 residues long. V was pared by 4 bases and J by 4 bases, with 10 bases of the junction left unmatched. Germline V gene sequence: CDR1 SGHNT, CDR2 YENEEA. CDR3 sequence: CASSSGTSGRGGRYNEQFF. The CDR3 DNA reads as TGTGCCAGCAGCTCAGGGACTAGCGGGAGGGGGGGTAGGTACAATGAGCAGTTCTTC.

This clone was seen a handful of times. The chain has TRBV28 and TRBJ1-1; TRBD1 agrees at 7 bases. Germline CDR1 MDHEN, CDR2 SYDVKM. Trimming at V came to 6 bases and at J to 4 bases, leaving 11 bases not matched to a gene. The CDR3 spans 15 residues. The CDR3: CASRSEGAASTEAFF. The CDR3 nucleotides read TGTGCCAGCAGAAGCGAGGGGGCGGCGTCCACTGAAGCTTTCTTT.

This chain links TRBV14 with TRBJ1-1, with a possible D match to TRBD1 (5 bases). Trimming cost V 4 bases and J 3 bases, with 15 bases left between them. CDR3 length equals 15 residues. Germline-derived CDR1 and CDR2 are SGHDN and FVKESK. The CDR3 spells CASSPYKGWDTEAFF. In DNA form, the CDR3 reads TGTGCCAGCAGCCCATACAAGGGGTGGGACACTGAAGCTTTCTTT.

The table lists this clone with a count of one. The chain employs TRBV5-4 and TRBJ2-2; D is unresolved. V lost 1 base and J lost 1, with 5 bases in between. The CDR3 loop spans 14 amino acids. Germline values: CDR1 SGHNT, CDR2 YYREEE (reference sequence). The CDR3 region is CASSLPQNTGELFF. The CDR3 DNA follows: TGTGCCAGCAGCTTGCCACAGAACACCGGGGAGCTGTTTTTT.

The chain couples TRBV7-2 to TRBJ1-1; 9 bases line up with TRBD1. The CDR3 contains 14 residues. The germline V gene has CDR1 SGHTA and CDR2 FQGNSA. J gave up 5 bases and V 5 bases, and 6 bases lay outside the gene matches. CDR3 in amino acids: CASSLRQGGTEAFF. The CDR3 DNA reads as TGTGCCAGCAGCCTGAGACAGGGGGGGACTGAAGCTTTCTTT.

This clone has a single count. The V call is TRBV28, the J call TRBJ2-3; D is possibly TRBD2 (5 bases). This CDR3 region has 14 residues. Germline values: CDR1 MDHEN, CDR2 SYDVKM. The V and J ends lost 3 bases and 2 bases respectively, with 9 bases between them. The CDR3 coding sequence is TGTGCCAGCAGTTTTAGAGGGTTCACAGATACGCAGTATTTT. Protein: CASSFRGFTDTQYF.